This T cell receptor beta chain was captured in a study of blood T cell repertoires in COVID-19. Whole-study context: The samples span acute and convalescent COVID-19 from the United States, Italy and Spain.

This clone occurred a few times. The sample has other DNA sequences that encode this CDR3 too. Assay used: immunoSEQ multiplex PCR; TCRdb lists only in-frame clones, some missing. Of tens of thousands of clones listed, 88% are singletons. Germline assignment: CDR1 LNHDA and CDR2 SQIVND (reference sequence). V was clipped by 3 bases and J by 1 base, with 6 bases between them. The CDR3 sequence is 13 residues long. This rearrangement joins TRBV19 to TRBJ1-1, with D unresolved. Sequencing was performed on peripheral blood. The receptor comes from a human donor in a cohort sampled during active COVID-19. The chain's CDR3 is CASSISRNTEAFF. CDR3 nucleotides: TGTGCCAGTAGTATTAGTAGGAACACTGAAGCTTTCTTT.